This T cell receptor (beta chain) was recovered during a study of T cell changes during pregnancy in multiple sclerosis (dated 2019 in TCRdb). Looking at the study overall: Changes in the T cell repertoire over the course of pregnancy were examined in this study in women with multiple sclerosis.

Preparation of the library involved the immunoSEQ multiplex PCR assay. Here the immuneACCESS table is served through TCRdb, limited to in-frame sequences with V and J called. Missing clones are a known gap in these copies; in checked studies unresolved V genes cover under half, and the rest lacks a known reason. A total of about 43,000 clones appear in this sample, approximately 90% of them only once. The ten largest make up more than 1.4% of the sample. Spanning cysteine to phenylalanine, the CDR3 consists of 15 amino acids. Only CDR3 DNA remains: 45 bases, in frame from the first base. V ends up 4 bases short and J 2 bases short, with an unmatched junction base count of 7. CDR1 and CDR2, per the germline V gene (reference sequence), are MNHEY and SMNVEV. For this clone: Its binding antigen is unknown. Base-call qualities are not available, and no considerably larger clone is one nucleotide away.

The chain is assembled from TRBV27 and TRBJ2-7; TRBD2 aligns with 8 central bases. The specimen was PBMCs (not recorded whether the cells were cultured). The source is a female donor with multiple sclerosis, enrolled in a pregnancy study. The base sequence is TGTGCCAGCAGTTCAAGCGGGAGTGCCACCTACGAGCAGTACTTC. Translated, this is CASSSSGSATYEQYF.